This is a list of T cell receptor beta chains from one sample in a study of radiotherapy plus CTLA-4 blockade in lung cancer. Only in-frame clones appear in the TCRdb table, and some are missing; sequencing was by immunoSEQ multiplex PCR. The top ten hold roughly a tenth of the sample, which has 35,000 to 40,000 clones, over 55% seen once. Sequenced here: peripheral blood, sampled from a patient treated with radiotherapy plus ipilimumab. The origin of the receptors is a human donor with non-small cell lung cancer who had stable disease on radiotherapy plus ipilimumab. The CDR3 runs from the conserved cysteine through the conserved F or W. The D gene is left open where the match is weak. Clone size is shown for a subset of rows, as once, few, many or a class of expanded clone.

D	V	size	J	CDR3	DNA
TRBD1	TRBV2	once	TRBJ1-1	CASTDRGESTEAFF	TGTGCCAGCACAGACAGGGGGGAAAGCACTGAAGCTTTCTTT
NA	TRBV19	once	TRBJ2-1	CASSIATGRSEQFF	TGTGCCAGTAGTATAGCTACAGGGCGGAGTGAGCAGTTCTTC
NA	TRBV9	NA	TRBJ2-3	CASSGHSRGDTQYF	TGTGCCAGCAGCGGGCACAGTCGGGGAGATACGCAGTATTTT
NA	TRBV6-5	few	TRBJ1-6	CASRSNSPLHF	TGTGCCAGCAGGAGCAATTCACCCCTCCACTTT
NA	TRBV7-9	NA	TRBJ1-5	CASSLVGAGLVVQPQHF	TGTGCCAGCAGCTTAGTGGGTGCGGGGTTGGTCGTTCAGCCCCAGCATTTT
NA	TRBV6-5	NA	TRBJ1-2	CASSYSVSYNPYGYTF	TGTGCCAGCAGTTACTCAGTCAGTTATAACCCCTATGGCTACACCTTC
NA	TRBV9	NA	TRBJ2-2	CASSVGVHTGELFF	TGTGCCAGCAGCGTAGGAGTTCACACCGGGGAGCTGTTTTTT
NA	TRBV11-3	NA	TRBJ2-1	CASSWGMGTQGGEQFF	TGTGCCAGCAGCTGGGGGATGGGGACCCAAGGGGGTGAGCAGTTCTTC
TRBD2	TRBV5-4	NA	TRBJ2-1	CASSLWASGGNEQFF	TGTGCCAGCAGCTTGTGGGCTAGCGGGGGCAATGAGCAGTTCTTC
TRBD1	TRBV10-3	NA	TRBJ1-2	CASHRQGKDYGYTF	TGTGCCAGCCACCGACAGGGGAAAGACTATGGCTACACCTTC
NA	TRBV2	NA	TRBJ2-3	CASSAQGTQYF	TGTGCCAGCAGCGCTCAGGGTACGCAGTATTTT
TRBD1	TRBV2	NA	TRBJ2-5	CARGGRGGILETQYF	TGTGCCAGAGGAGGCAGAGGGGGCATTTTAGAGACCCAGTACTTC
TRBD1	TRBV7-8	NA	TRBJ2-2	CASSLEGTGGTGELFF	TGTGCCAGCAGCTTAGAGGGGACAGGGGGCACCGGGGAGCTGTTTTTT
NA	TRBV5-1	NA	TRBJ2-1	CASSWDFYNEQFF	TGCGCCAGCAGCTGGGACTTCTACAATGAGCAGTTCTTC
NA	TRBV5-8	NA	TRBJ1-2	CASSLFLAQGYGYTF	TGTGCCAGCAGCTTGTTTCTGGCCCAGGGCTATGGCTACACCTTC
TRBD1	TRBV10-1	NA	TRBJ2-7	CASSPGGKYEQYF	TGCGCCAGCAGCCCAGGGGGCAAATACGAGCAGTACTTC
NA	TRBV5-6	NA	TRBJ2-1	CASSLKPTPYNEQFF	TGTGCCAGCAGCTTGAAACCCACACCCTACAATGAGCAGTTCTTC
NA	TRBV11-3	NA	TRBJ2-7	CASSLPGVREQYF	TGTGCCAGCAGCTTACCCGGAGTTCGAGAGCAGTACTTC
NA	TRBV2	few	TRBJ2-7	CASRRDQIAYEQYF	TGTGCCAGCAGACGGGATCAAATCGCCTACGAGCAGTACTTC
NA	TRBV18	NA	TRBJ2-7	CASSPYTSYEQYF	TGTGCCAGCTCACCTTACACCTCCTACGAGCAGTACTTC
TRBD1	TRBV10-3	NA	TRBJ2-3	CAISGGQGDTDTQYF	TGTGCCATCAGTGGGGGACAGGGGGACACAGATACGCAGTATTTT
TRBD2	TRBV6-5	NA	TRBJ2-7	CASSLGGGEQYF	TGTGCCAGCAGCCTTGGGGGGGGCGAGCAGTACTTC
NA	TRBV29-1	NA	TRBJ2-1	CSVESGFSYNEQFF	TGCAGCGTTGAATCCGGGTTTTCCTACAATGAGCAGTTCTTC
NA	TRBV9	NA	TRBJ2-6	CASSARLVRGANVLTF	TGTGCCAGCAGCGCCCGACTAGTGCGTGGGGCCAACGTCCTGACTTTC
TRBD1	TRBV28	NA	TRBJ1-1	CASSSGGQGLNTEAFF	TGTGCCAGCAGTTCAGGGGGACAGGGCTTGAACACTGAAGCTTTCTTT
NA	TRBV19	NA	TRBJ1-1	CASIRTGGAEAFF	TGTGCCAGTATAAGAACGGGAGGCGCTGAAGCTTTCTTT
NA	TRBV5-1	NA	TRBJ1-5	CASSLRGNQPQHF	TGCGCCAGCAGCTTACGGGGCAATCAGCCCCAGCATTTT
TRBD1	TRBV5-1	NA	TRBJ2-1	CASSAARSGTGGRNEQFF	TGCGCCAGCAGCGCGGCTAGATCCGGGACAGGGGGCAGGAATGAGCAGTTCTTC
NA	TRBV5-1	NA	TRBJ2-7	CASSYRGTRTEVPYEQYF	TGCGCCAGCAGCTATCGAGGCACAAGGACAGAGGTTCCCTACGAGCAGTACTTC
TRBD2	TRBV19	NA	TRBJ2-2	CASNPDLAGAFTGELFF	TGTGCCAGTAATCCCGACCTAGCGGGGGCCTTCACCGGGGAGCTGTTTTTT
TRBD1	TRBV28	NA	TRBJ2-7	CASTKTGYYEQYF	TGTGCCAGCACAAAGACAGGGTACTACGAGCAGTACTTC
NA	TRBV7-6	NA	TRBJ2-2	CASSLVVNTGELFF	TGTGCCAGCAGCTTAGTAGTGAACACCGGGGAGCTGTTTTTT
TRBD2	TRBV6-5	few	TRBJ2-2	CASSYDWRGGTGELFF	TGTGCCAGCAGTTACGATTGGCGGGGGGGAACCGGGGAGCTGTTTTTT
NA	TRBV12-1	few	TRBJ2-5	CAKRGIPQETQYF	TGTGCCAAACGGGGGATCCCCCAAGAGACCCAGTACTTC
NA	TRBV5-6	NA	TRBJ2-2	CASSFLRGRQNTGELFF	TGTGCCAGCAGCTTTCTCAGGGGCCGCCAAAACACCGGGGAGCTGTTTTTT
NA	TRBV6-6	few	TRBJ2-2	CASSYSMGGNTGELFF	TGTGCCAGCAGTTACTCGATGGGGGGAAACACCGGGGAGCTGTTTTTT
TRBD1	TRBV7-9	medium-sized	TRBJ2-2	CASSEDRGYAGELFF	TGTGCCAGCAGCGAGGACAGGGGATATGCCGGGGAGCTGTTTTTT
TRBD1	TRBV15	NA	TRBJ2-3	CATSRDDRGLQSDTQYF	TGTGCCACCAGCAGAGACGACAGGGGTCTACAGTCAGATACGCAGTATTTT
TRBD1	TRBV5-1	NA	TRBJ2-5	CASSLSGQKETQYF	TGCGCCAGCAGCTTGTCGGGACAGAAAGAGACCCAGTACTTC
NA	TRBV19	NA	TRBJ1-2	CASSRTAVDGGYTF	TGTGCCAGTAGTAGGACAGCTGTGGATGGAGGCTACACCTTC
NA	TRBV21-1	NA	TRBJ2-7	CASSKEYRDRTYEQYF	TGTGCCAGCAGCAAAGAGTACAGGGACCGAACCTACGAGCAGTACTTC
TRBD1	TRBV18	NA	TRBJ1-4	CASSSRTGNEKLFF	TGTGCCAGCTCATCCCGGACAGGGAATGAAAAACTGTTTTTT
NA	TRBV15	NA	TRBJ1-1	CATSRAGGIGEAFF	TGTGCCACCAGCAGAGCCGGGGGGATAGGTGAAGCTTTCTTT
NA	TRBV18	NA	TRBJ1-3	CASSPTGGAAGNTIYF	TGTGCCAGCTCACCGACCGGAGGGGCGGCCGGAAACACCATATATTTT
TRBD1	TRBV7-2	NA	TRBJ2-4	CASSPHARVGTGGMDIQYF	TGTGCCAGCAGCCCTCATGCGCGGGTGGGGACAGGGGGAATGGACATTCAGTACTTC
TRBD1	TRBV4-1	NA	TRBJ1-4	CASSQVTTGNEKLFF	TGCGCCAGCAGCCAAGTAACGACAGGGAATGAAAAACTGTTTTTT